This T cell receptor (beta chain) was sequenced for a study of T cells in tuberculosis. Per germline, CDR1 SGHRS and CDR2 YFSETQ. The trim removed 0 bases at V and 3 bases at J, leaving 5 bases unmatched. CDR3 length equals 16 residues. Thawed, overnight-rested PBMC were stained with GMM-loaded CD1B tetramer, viability dye and anti-CD3, then sorted. The lipid loaded on the CD1B tetramers was C32 glucose monomycolate from Rhodococcus equi. Before cryopreservation, the sorted PBMC lost their CD14-expressing monocytes. Chain pairing is unknown; alpha and beta were sequenced separately. The repertoire was sequenced with immunoSEQ multiplex PCR; TCRdb's copy has only in-frame clones and lacks some. The sample yields tens of thousands of clones, approximately 91% seen once.

The sequencing input was CD1b-GMM tetramer-negative cells sorted from PBMCs. The chain recombines TRBV5-1 with TRBJ1-5, with 8 bases matching TRBD1. This TCR was sampled from an adult woman with latent tuberculosis. The CDR3 region is CASSLGAGGVNQPQHF. The CDR3 nucleotides are TGCGCCAGCAGCTTGGGGGCAGGGGGCGTCAATCAGCCCCAGCATTTT.